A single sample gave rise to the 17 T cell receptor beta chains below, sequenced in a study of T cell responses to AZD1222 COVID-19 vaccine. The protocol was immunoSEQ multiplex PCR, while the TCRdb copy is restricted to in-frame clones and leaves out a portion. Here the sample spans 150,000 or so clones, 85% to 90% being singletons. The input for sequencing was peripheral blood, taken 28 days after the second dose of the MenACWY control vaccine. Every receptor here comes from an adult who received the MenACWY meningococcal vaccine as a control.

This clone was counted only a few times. The CDR3 nucleotides read TGCGCCAGCAGCCAAGGAGATGTTGGACAAGGTGGCTACACCTTC. As protein: CASSQGDVGQGGYTF. This rearrangement joins TRBV4-3 to TRBJ1-2; D is perhaps TRBD1 (5 bases). Trimming took 1 base from V and 7 from J, leaving 16 bases between them. CDR1 and CDR2 from the germline V gene are LGHNA and YSLEER. The CDR3 spans 15 residues.

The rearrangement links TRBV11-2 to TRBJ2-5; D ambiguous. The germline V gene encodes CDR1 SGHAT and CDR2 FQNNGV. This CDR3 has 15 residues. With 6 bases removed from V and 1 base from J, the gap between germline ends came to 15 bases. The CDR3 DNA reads TGTGCCAGCAGAACCACAAGGACGGCCCAAGAGACCCAGTACTTC. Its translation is CASRTTRTAQETQYF. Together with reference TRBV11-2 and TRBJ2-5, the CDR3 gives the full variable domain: EAGVAQSPRYKIIEKRQSVAFWCNPISGHATLYWYQQILGQGPKLLIQFQNNGVVDDSQLPKDRFSAERLKGVDSTLKIQPAKLEDSAVYLCASRTTRTAQETQYFGPGTRLLVL.

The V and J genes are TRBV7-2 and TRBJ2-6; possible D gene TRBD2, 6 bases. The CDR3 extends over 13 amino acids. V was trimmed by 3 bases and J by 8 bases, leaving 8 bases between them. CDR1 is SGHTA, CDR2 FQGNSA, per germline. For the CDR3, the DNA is TGTGCCAGCAGCTTTGGAGGGACCAACGTCCTGACTTTC. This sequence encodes CASSFGGTNVLTF. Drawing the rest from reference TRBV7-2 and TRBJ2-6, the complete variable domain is GAGVSQSPSNKVTEKGKDVELRCDPISGHTALYWYRQSLGQGLEFLIYFQGNSAPDKSGLPSDRFSAERTGGSVSTLTIQRTQQEDSAVYLCASSFGGTNVLTFGAGSRLTVL.

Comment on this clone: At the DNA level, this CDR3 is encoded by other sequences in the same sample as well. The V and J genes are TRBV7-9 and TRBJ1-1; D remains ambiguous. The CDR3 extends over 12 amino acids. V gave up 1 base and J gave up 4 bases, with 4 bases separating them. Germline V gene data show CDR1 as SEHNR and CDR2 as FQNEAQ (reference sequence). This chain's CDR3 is CASSLGSTEAFF. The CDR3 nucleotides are TGTGCCAGCAGCTTAGGATCCACTGAAGCTTTCTTT.

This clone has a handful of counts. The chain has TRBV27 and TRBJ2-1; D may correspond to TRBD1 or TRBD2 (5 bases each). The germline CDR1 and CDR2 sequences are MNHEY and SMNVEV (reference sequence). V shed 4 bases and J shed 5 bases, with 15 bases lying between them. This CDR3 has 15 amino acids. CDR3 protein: CASSSGASFDNEQFF. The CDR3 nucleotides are TGTGCCAGCAGTTCCGGGGCTTCCTTCGACAATGAGCAGTTCTTC.

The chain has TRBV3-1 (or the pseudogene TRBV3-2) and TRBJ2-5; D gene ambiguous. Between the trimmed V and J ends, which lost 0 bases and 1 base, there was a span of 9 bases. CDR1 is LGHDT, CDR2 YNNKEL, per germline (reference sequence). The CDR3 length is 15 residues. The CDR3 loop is CASSQDWASQETQYF. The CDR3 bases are TGTGCCAGCAGCCAAGATTGGGCCTCCCAAGAGACCCAGTACTTC.

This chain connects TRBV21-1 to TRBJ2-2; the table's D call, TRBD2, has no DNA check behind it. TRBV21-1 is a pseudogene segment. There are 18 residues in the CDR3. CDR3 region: CASSKVPGTSGIGGELFF. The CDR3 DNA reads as TGTGCCAGCAGCAAAGTCCCCGGGACTAGCGGGATTGGCGGGGAGCTGTTTTTT.

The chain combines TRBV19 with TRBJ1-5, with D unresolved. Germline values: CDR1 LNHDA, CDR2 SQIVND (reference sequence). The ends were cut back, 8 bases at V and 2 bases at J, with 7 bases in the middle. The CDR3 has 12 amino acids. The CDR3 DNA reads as TGTGCCAGTCGGGGTGGCAATCAGCCCCAGCATTTT. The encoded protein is CASRGGNQPQHF.

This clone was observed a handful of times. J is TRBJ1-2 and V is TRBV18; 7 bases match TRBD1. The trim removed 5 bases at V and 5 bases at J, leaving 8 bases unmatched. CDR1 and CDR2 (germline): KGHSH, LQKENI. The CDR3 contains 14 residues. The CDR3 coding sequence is TGTGCCAGCTCAGTGGGACAGAGCCTTTATGGCTACACCTTC. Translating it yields CASSVGQSLYGYTF.

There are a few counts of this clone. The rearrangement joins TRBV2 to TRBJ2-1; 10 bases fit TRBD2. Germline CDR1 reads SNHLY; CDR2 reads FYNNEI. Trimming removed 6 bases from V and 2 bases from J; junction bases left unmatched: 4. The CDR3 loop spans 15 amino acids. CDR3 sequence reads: CASRGLAIAYNEQFF. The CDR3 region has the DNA TGTGCCAGCAGGGGACTAGCGATCGCCTACAATGAGCAGTTCTTC.

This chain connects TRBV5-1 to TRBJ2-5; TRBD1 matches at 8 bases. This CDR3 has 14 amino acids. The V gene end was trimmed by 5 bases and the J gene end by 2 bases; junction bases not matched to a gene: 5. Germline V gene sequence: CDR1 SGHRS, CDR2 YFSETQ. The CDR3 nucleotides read TGCGCCAGCAGACCGGGACAGGAACAAGAGACCCAGTACTTC. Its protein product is CASRPGQEQETQYF.

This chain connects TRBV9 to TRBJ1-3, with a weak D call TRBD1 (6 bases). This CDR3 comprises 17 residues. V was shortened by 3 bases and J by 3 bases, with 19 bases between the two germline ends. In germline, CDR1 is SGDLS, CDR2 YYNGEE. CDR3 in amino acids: CASSAGAGVGGGNTIYF. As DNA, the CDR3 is TGTGCCAGCAGCGCCGGAGCAGGGGTTGGAGGTGGAAACACCATATATTTT.

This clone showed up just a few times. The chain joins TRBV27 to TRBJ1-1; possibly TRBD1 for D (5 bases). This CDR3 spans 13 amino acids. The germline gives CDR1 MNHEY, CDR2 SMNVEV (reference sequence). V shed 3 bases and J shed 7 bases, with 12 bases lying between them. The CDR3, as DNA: TGTGCCAGCAGTTTCACGGGGGAGGATGAAGCTTTCTTT. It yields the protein CASSFTGEDEAFF.

DNA for the CDR3: TGTGCCTGGAACAGCAATGAAAAACTGTTTTTT. It translates to CAWNSNEKLFF. The chain couples TRBV30 to TRBJ1-4; D is undetermined. The germline V gene has CDR1 GTSNPN and CDR2 SVGIG (reference sequence). V lost 4 bases and J lost 5, with 5 bases in between. CDR3 length equals 11 residues.

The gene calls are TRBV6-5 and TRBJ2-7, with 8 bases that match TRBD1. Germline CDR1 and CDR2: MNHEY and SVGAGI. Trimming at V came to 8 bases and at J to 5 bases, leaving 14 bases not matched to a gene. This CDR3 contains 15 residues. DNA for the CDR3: TGTGCCAGCTTACGGAGGAACAGGGGGGACCACGAGCAGTACTTC. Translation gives CASLRRNRGDHEQYF.

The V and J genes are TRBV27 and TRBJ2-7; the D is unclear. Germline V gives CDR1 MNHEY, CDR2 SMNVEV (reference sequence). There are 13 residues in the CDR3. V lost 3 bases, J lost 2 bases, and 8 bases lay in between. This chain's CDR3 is CASSFRPPYEQYF. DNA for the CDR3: TGTGCCAGCAGTTTCCGACCGCCCTACGAGCAGTACTTC.

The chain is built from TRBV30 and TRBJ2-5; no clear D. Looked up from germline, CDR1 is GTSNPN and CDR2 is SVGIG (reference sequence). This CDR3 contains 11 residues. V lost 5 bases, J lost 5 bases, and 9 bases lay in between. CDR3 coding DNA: TGTGCCTGGGGGAATGGGGAGACCCAGTACTTC. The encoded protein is CAWGNGETQYF.